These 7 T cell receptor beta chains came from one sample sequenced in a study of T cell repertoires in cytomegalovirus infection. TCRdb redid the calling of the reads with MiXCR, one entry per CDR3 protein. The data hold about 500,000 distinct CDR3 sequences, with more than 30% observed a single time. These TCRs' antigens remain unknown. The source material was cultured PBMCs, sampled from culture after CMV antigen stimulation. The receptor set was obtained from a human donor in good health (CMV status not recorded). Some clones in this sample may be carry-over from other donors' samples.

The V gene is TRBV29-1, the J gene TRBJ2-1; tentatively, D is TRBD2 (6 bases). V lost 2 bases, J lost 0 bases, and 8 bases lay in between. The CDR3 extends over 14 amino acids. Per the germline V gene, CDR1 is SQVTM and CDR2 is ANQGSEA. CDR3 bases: TGCAGCGTTGAAATGGGGGGCTCCTACAATGAGCAGTTCTTC. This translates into CSVEMGGSYNEQFF.

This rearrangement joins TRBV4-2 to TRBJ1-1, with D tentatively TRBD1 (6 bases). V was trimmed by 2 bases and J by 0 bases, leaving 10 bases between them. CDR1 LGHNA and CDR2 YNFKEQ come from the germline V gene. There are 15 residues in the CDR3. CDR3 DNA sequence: TGTGCCAGCAGCCAACCCGGGACACTGAACACTGAAGCTTTCTTT. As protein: CASSQPGTLNTEAFF.

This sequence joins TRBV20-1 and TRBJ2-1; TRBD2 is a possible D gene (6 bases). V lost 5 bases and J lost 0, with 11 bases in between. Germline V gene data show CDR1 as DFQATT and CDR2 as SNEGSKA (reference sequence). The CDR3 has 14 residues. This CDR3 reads CSAREPFSYNEQFF. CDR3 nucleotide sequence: TGCAGTGCTCGGGAGCCCTTCTCCTACAATGAGCAGTTCTTC.

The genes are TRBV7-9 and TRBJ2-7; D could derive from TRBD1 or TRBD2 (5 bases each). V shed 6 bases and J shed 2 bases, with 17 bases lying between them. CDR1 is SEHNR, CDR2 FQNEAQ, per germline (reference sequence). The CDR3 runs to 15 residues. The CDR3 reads CASSQPGPRPYEQYF. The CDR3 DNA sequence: TGTGCCAGCAGTCAACCGGGGCCGCGTCCCTACGAGCAGTACTTC.

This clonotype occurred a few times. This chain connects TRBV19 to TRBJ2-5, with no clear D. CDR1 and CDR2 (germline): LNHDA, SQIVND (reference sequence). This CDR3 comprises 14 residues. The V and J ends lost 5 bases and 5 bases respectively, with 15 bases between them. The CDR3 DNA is TGTGCCAGTAGTGCACCATTAGCCTACGAGACCCAGTACTTC. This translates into CASSAPLAYETQYF.

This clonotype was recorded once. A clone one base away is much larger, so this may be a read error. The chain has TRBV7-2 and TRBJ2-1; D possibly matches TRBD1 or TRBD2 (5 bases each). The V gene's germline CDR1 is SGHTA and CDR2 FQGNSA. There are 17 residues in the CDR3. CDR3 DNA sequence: TGTGCCAGCAGCTCTGGCCGGGGCGGAACGACCTACAATGAGCAGTGCTTC. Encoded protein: CASSSGRGGTTYNEQCF.

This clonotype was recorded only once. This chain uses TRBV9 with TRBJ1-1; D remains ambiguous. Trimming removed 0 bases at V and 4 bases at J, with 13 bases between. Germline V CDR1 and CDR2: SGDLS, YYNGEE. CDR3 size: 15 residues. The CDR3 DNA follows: TGTGCCAGCAGCGTAGGGGCACGACGGTCCACTGAAGCTTTCTTT. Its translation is CASSVGARRSTEAFF.